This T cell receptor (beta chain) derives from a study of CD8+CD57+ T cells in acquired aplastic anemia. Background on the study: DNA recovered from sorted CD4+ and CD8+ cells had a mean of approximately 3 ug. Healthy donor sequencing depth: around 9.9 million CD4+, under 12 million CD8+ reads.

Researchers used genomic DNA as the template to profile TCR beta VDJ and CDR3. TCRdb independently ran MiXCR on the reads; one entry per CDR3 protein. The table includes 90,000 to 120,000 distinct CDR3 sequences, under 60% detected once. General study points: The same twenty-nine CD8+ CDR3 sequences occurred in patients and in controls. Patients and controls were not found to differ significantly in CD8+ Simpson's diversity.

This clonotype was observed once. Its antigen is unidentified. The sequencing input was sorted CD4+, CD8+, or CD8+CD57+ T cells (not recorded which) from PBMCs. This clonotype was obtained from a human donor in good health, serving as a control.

CDR3: CASSLWGEGNYGYTF. In DNA form, the CDR3 reads TGTGCCAGCAGTTTATGGGGGGAAGGCAATTATGGCTACACCTTC. The chain couples TRBV25-1 to TRBJ1-2; a weak D match, TRBD1 (5 bases). The V gene's germline CDR1 is MGHDK and CDR2 SYGVNS. This CDR3 has 15 amino acids. V was clipped by 5 bases and J by 5 bases, with 18 bases between them.